This note documents a single TCR beta chain sequence. The antigen is not known. The identical CDR3 is also encoded by other nucleotide sequences in the sample. Terminally differentiated effector memory CD45RA+ cells were excluded by CCR7 positive selection of CD45RO-negative cells. CDR3 length: 16 residues. Trimming cost V 6 bases and J 1 base; bases outside gene matches: 5. Germline lookup yields CDR1 MDHEN and CDR2 SYDVKM. The repertoire was sequenced with immunoSEQ multiplex PCR; TCRdb's copy has only in-frame clones and lacks some. The sample has around 650,000 clones, 95% to 97% seen once; the top ten hold approximately 0.12%. The source of the sample is a study of shared clonotypes between healthy human individuals. Overall study context: Per-donor plates numbered three CD4 naive, three CD4 memory, two CD8 naive and one CD8 memory.

Whole-study results and caveats: The naive CD4 repertoires of several donors were compared, and around 5% of clonotypes were shared.

This rearrangement joins TRBV28 to TRBJ2-1; 11 bases agree with TRBD1. The specimen was naive CD8+ T cells sorted from blood. The sequence was obtained from a woman in her thirties in good health. In DNA, the CDR3 is TGTGCCAGCAGCCCGGACAGGGGGCTTTCCTACAATGAGCAGTTCTTC. Its protein product is CASSPDRGLSYNEQFF.